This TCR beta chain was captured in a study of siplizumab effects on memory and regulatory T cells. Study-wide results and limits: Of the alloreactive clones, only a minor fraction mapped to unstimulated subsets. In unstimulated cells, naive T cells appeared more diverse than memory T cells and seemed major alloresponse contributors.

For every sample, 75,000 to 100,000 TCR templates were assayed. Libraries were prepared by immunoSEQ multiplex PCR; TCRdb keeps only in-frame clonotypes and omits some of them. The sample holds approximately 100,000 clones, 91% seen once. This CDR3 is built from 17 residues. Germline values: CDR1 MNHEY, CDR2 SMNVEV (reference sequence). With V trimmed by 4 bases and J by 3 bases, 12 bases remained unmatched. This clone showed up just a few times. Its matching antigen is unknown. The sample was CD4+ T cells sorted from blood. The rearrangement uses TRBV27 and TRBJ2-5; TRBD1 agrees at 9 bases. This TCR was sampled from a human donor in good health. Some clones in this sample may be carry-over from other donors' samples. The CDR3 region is CASSSFYRGRSKETQYF. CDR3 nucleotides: TGTGCCAGCAGTTCCTTTTACAGGGGGCGTAGTAAAGAGACCCAGTACTTC.